This T cell receptor beta chain was identified during a study of cytomegalovirus exposure and HLA in healthy donors. The assay was immunoSEQ multiplex PCR, and TCRdb's table has in-frame clones only and misses some. The table lists about 130,000 clones, roughly 79% of them singletons, with 30% in the top ten. Points on this clone: As yet, its antigen is unknown.

Study results and caveats: As confirmed in vitro, three CMV-associated chains were specific for CMV antigens. A list of about 180 TCR beta chains associated with cytomegalovirus was given.

The roughly 120-subject validation cohort, separate from the roughly 700-subject first cohort, included the donors. V lost 4 bases and J 7 bases, leaving 24 bases between the germline ends. The germline V gene encodes CDR1 SGHNT and CDR2 YYREEE (reference sequence). This CDR3 has 17 amino acids. Sample: PBMCs. This clonotype was obtained from a man in his thirties or forties in good health and CMV-seropositive. The rearrangement joins TRBV5-4 to TRBJ2-1, with a tentative D call TRBD1 (6 bases). This CDR3 is CASSEDLQGVYYNEQFF. The CDR3 DNA sequence: TGTGCCAGCAGCGAGGACCTACAGGGAGTGTACTATAATGAGCAGTTCTTC.